This T cell receptor beta chain is drawn from a study of monozygotic twins with inflammatory bowel disease. The V gene's germline CDR1 is SGDLS and CDR2 YYNGEE. The CDR3 totals 17 residues. Two rounds of nested PCR, of around 16 and 10 cycles, were run on TCRalpha and TCRbeta cDNA. No DNA is given; TCRdb re-called the 5' RACE reads and lists each CDR3 protein once. This sample's table reports roughly 160,000 distinct CDR3 sequences. This chain joins TRBV9 and TRBJ2-5; as DNA is missing, the TRBD2 call by TCRdb cannot be tested. The sample was blood. The TCR sequence derives from a human donor with ulcerative colitis or Crohn's disease, or a healthy co-twin of an affected twin (not recorded which). CDR3 protein: CASSPSVLAGGEETQYF.